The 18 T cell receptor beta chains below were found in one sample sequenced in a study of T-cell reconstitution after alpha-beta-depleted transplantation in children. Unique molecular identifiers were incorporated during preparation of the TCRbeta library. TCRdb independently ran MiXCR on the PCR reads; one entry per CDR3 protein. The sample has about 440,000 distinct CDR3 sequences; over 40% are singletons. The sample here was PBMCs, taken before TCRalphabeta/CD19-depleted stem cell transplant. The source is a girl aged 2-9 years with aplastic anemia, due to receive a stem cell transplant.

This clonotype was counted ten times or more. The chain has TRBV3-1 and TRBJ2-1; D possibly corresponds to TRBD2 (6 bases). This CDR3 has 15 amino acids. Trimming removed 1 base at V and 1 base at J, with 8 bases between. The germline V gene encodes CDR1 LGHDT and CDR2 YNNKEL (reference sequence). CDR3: CASSQVAGSYNEQFF. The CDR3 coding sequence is TGTGCCAGCAGCCAAGTCGCGGGGTCCTACAATGAGCAGTTCTTC.

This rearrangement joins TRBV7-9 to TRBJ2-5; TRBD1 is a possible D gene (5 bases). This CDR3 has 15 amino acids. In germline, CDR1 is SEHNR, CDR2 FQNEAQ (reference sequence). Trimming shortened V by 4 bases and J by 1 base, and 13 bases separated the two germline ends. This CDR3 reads CASSSQFDSQETQYF. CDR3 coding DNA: TGTGCCAGCAGCTCCCAGTTTGACAGCCAAGAGACCCAGTACTTC.

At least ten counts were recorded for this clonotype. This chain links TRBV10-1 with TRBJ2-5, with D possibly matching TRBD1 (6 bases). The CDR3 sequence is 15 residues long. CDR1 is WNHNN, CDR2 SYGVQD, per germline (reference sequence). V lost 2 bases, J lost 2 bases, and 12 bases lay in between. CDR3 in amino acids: CASSEGQNLQETQYF. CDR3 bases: TGCGCCAGCAGTGAGGGACAGAACTTACAAGAGACCCAGTACTTC.

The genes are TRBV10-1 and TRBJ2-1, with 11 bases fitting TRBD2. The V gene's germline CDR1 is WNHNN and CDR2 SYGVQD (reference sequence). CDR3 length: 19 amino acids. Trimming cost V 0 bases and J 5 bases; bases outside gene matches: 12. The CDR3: CASSESLIAGGPRDNEQFF. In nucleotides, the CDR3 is TGCGCCAGCAGTGAGTCATTAATAGCGGGAGGGCCGCGGGACAATGAGCAGTTCTTC.

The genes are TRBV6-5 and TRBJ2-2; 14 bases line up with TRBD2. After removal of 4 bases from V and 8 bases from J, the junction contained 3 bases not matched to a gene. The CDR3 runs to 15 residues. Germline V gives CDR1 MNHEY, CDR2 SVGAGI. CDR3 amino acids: CASSSGLAGVGELFF. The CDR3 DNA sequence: TGTGCCAGCAGTTCGGGACTAGCGGGAGTTGGGGAGCTGTTTTTT.

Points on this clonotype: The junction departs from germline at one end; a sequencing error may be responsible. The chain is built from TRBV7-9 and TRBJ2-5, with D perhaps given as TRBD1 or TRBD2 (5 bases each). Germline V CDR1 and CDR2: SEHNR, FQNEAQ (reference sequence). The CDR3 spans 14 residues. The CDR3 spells CVSSLARTSETQYF. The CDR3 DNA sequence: TGTGTCAGCAGCTTAGCGCGGACATCAGAGACCCAGTACTTC.

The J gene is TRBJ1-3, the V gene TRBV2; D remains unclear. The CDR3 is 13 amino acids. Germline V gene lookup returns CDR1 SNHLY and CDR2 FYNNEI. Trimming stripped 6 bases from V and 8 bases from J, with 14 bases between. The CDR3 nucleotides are TGTGCCAGCAGGGACGGCCTAAGGGACACCATATATTTT. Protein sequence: CASRDGLRDTIYF. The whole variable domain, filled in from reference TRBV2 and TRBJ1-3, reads EPEVTQTPSHQVTQMGQEVILRCVPISNHLYFYWYRQILGQKVEFLVSFYNNEISEKSEIFDDQFSVERPDGSNFTLKIRSTKLEDSAMYFCASRDGLRDTIYFGEGSWLTVV.

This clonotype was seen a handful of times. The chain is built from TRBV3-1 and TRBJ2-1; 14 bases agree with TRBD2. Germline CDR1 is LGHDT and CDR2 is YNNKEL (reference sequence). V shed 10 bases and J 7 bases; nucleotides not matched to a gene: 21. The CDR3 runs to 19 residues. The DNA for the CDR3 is TGTGCCATTAGTCCTCCGGGACTAGCGGGAGCCTTCTCTCCAAATGAGCAGTTCTTC. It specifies CAISPPGLAGAFSPNEQFF.

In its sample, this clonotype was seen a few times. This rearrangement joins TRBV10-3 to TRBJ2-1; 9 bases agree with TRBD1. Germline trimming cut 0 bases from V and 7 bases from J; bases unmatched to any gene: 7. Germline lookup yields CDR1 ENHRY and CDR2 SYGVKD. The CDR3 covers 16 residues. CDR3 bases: TGTGCCATCAGTGAGTCCACAGGGGGCCTGGCAAATGAGCAGTTCTTC. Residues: CAISESTGGLANEQFF.

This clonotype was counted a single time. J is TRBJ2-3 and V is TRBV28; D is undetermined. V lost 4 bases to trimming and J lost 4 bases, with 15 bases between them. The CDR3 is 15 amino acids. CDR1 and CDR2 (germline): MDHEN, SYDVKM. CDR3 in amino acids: CASSSASADPDTQYF. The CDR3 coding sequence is TGTGCCAGCAGTTCGGCTAGTGCCGATCCAGATACGCAGTATTTT. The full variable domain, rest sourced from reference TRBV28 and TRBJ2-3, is DVKVTQSSRYLVKRTGEKVFLECVQDMDHENMFWYRQDPGLGLRLIYFSYDVKMKEKGDIPEGYSVSREKKERFSLILESASTNQTSMYLCASSSASADPDTQYFGPGTRLTVL.

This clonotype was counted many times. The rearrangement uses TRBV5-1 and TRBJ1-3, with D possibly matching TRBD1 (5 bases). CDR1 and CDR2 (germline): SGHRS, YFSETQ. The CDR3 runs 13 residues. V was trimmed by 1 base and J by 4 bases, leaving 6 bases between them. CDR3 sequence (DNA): TGCGCCAGCAGCTTGCAGGGAGGAAACACCATATATTTT. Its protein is CASSLQGGNTIYF.

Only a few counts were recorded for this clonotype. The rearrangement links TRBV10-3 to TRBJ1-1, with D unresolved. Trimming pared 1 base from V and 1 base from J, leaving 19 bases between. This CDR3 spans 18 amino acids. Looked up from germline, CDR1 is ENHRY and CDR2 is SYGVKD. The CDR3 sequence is CAISEFEYGGRANTEAFF. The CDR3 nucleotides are TGTGCCATCAGTGAGTTTGAGTATGGAGGCCGCGCGAACACTGAAGCTTTCTTT.

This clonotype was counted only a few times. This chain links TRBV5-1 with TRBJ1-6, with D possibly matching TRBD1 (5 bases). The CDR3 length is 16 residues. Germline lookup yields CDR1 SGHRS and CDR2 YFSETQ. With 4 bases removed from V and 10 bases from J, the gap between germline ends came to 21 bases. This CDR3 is CASSPLGTARISPLHF. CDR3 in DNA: TGCGCCAGCAGCCCCCTCGGGACCGCAAGAATATCACCCCTCCACTTT.

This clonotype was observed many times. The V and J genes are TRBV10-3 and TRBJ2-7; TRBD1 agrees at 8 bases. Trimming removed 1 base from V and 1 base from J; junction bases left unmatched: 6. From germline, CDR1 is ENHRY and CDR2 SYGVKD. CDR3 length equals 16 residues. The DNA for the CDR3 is TGTGCCATCAGTGAGTTTTCGGGACAGGCGTCCTACGAGCAGTACTTC. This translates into CAISEFSGQASYEQYF.

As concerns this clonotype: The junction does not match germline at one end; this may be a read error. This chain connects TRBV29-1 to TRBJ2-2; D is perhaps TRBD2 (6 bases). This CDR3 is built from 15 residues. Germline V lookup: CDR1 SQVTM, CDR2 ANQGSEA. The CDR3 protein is CSVVSGQELTGQLFF. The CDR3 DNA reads TGCAGCGTTGTAAGCGGGCAGGAACTCACCGGGCAGCTGTTTTTT.

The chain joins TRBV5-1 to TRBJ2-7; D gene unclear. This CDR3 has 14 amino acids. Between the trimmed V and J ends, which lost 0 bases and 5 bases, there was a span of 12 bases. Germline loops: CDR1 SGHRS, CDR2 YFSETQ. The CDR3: CASSLDAPQDEQYF. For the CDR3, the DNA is TGCGCCAGCAGCTTGGACGCCCCCCAAGACGAGCAGTACTTC. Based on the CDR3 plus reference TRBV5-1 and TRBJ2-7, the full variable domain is KAGVTQTPRYLIKTRGQQVTLSCSPISGHRSVSWYQQTPGQGLQFLFEYFSETQRNKGNFPGRFSGRQFSNSRSEMNVSTLELGDSALYLCASSLDAPQDEQYFGPGTRLTVT.

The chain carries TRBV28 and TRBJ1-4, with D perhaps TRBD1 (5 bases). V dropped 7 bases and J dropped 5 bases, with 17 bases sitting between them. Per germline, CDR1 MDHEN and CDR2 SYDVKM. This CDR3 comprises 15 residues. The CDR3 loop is CASISTGTENEKLFF. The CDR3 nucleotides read TGTGCCAGCATTTCGACCGGGACTGAAAATGAAAAACTGTTTTTT.

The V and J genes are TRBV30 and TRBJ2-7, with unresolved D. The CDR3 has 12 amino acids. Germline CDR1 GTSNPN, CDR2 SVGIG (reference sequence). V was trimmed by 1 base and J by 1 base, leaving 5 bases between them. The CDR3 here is CAWSGHSYEQYF. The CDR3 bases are TGTGCCTGGAGTGGCCATTCCTACGAGCAGTACTTC.